This T cell receptor (beta chain) was recorded in a study of shared clonotypes between healthy human individuals. Donors were Caucasian adults residing in Nashville, Tennessee, USA. Methods used by the authors: Junction-only immunoSEQ sequences carried no quality scores, so filtering differed. The protocol was immunoSEQ multiplex PCR, while the TCRdb copy is restricted to in-frame clones and leaves out a portion. V and J calls and clone size follow that table, whereas D and trimming were derived from the DNA. The table shows hundreds of thousands of clones, with approximately 79% occurring only once. This CDR3 is built from 15 residues. Germline V gene lookup returns CDR1 SGHTA and CDR2 FQGNSA. Germline trimming cut 4 bases from V and 1 base from J; bases unmatched to any gene: 7.

The V and J genes are TRBV7-2 and TRBJ2-7; 7 nucleotides align to TRBD1. Sequenced input: memory CD4+ T cells sorted from blood. Subset defined: CD45RA-negative fraction. The receptor's source is a woman in her 30s in good health. The CDR3 protein is CASSSQTGSSYEQYF. DNA for the CDR3: TGTGCCAGCAGCTCCCAGACAGGGTCTTCCTACGAGCAGTACTTC.